A single sample is the source of the 3 T cell receptor beta chains below, sequenced in a study of blood T cell repertoires in COVID-19. Method: immunoSEQ multiplex PCR; TCRdb's copy keeps in-frame clones and lacks some. The sample records some 150,000 clones, roughly 84% being singletons. Material for sequencing was peripheral blood. The source of these receptors is a human donor in a cohort sampled during active COVID-19.

The rearrangement joins TRBV11-2 to TRBJ2-5; 10 nucleotides line up with TRBD2. The CDR3 totals 15 residues. With V trimmed by 0 bases and J by 6 bases, 4 bases remained unmatched. Germline V CDR1 and CDR2: SGHAT, FQNNGV. CDR3: CASSLDLAGVKTQYF. The CDR3 DNA reads as TGTGCCAGCAGCTTAGACCTAGCGGGAGTTAAGACCCAGTACTTC. Supplemented by reference TRBV11-2 and TRBJ2-5, the full variable domain reads EAGVAQSPRYKIIEKRQSVAFWCNPISGHATLYWYQQILGQGPKLLIQFQNNGVVDDSQLPKDRFSAERLKGVDSTLKIQPAKLEDSAVYLCASSLDLAGVKTQYFGPGTRLLVL.

This clone was seen a single time. V usage is TRBV6-1 and J usage is TRBJ1-4; D is possibly TRBD1 (5 bases). The CDR3 has 17 amino acids. Germline CDR1 and CDR2: MNHNS and SASEGT. Trimming left V 2 bases short and J 1 base short, with 14 bases between. CDR3 region: CASSEQGSLGTNEKLFF. CDR3 coding DNA: TGTGCCAGCAGTGAACAGGGATCTTTAGGAACTAATGAAAAACTGTTTTTT.

Only a few counts were recorded for this clone. The genes are TRBV13 and TRBJ1-1; 7 positions match TRBD1. V shed 2 bases, J shed 10 bases, and the junction held 7 bases outside the gene matches. The germline CDR1 and CDR2 sequences are PRHDT and FYEKMQ (reference sequence). The CDR3 has 13 amino acids. For the CDR3, the DNA is TGTGCCAGCAGCTTATTACAGGGGTTAGTAGCTTTCTTT. It translates to CASSLLQGLVAFF.